Sequencing of this T cell receptor beta chain was carried out in a study of blood T cell repertoires in COVID-19 (TCRdb year 2020). About the investigation overall: Collaborator samples came from the United States, Italy and Spain and covered acute and convalescent phases of COVID-19. The prospective study material was composed of cDNA or gDNA derived from T cells, B-cell-depleted T cells, or PBMCs. Subjects who had been exposed to COVID-19, were actively infected with it, or had recovered from it provided the deeply sampled blood TCRbeta repertoires that made up the dataset. The repertoires were released in a freely available public database meant as a resource for research on the immune response to SARS-CoV-2. The samples were drawn from two sources: the first 160 participants of the ongoing ImmuneRACE study, and some 1,300 subjects contributed by 6 global collaborators. The sample metadata nearly always contained a de-identified subject ID, COVID-19 status, age in years and sex. HLA class I and class II types, where available, came from metadata supplied by the sample provider rather than from assay-based typing. General conclusions and limits of the study: The quantity of clinical and demographic metadata differed by source and by participant and was supplied without curation.

Turning to this clone: Its specific antigen is unknown. It has no much larger one-base neighbor in the sample; base qualities were not kept.

The CDR3 goes from the cysteine to the phenylalanine over 12 residues. Only the CDR3 DNA is retained, 36 bases long and in frame from the first base. Reading the germline V gene (reference sequence) gives CDR1 LNHDA and CDR2 SQIVND. V has 4 bases trimmed and J has 10 bases trimmed; junction bases matching no gene number 2. The collaborating institutions used their own protocols to collect whole blood in K2EDTA tubes. For TCRbeta analysis, collaborator samples were shipped as frozen whole blood, as isolated PBMCs, or as DNA extracted from either sample type. TCRbeta CDR3 regions were amplified from genomic DNA by means of the immunoSEQ Assay, a bias-controlled multiplex PCR. The authors processed their data as follows. The number of nucleated cells in each sample was estimated from the amplification of reference gene primers within the assay. Sequence reads were collapsed and filtered to measure the absolute abundance of every unique TCRbeta CDR3 rearrangement. Productive Simpson clonality was computed per sample as the square root of Simpson's diversity index over productive rearrangements. The immuneACCESS repertoire file appears here via TCRdb, limited to in-frame rearrangements. These files lack a portion of the clones; in checked studies, under half of the deficit traces to unresolved V genes, and the cause of the others is not known. V and J calls and clone size come straight from that table; D and trimming were deduced from the DNA. This sample comprises around 71,000 clones, approximately 83% of them detected only once. Jointly, the top ten make up 28% of the sample.

This TCR was recovered from a man in his 70s with acute or convalescent COVID-19. The sample was peripheral blood. This receptor chain uses TRBV19 and TRBJ1-4; 8 bases in the middle match TRBD1. The DNA reads TGTGCCAGTAGTACAACAGGGGGAAAACTGTTTTTT. Its protein is CASSTTGGKLFF.